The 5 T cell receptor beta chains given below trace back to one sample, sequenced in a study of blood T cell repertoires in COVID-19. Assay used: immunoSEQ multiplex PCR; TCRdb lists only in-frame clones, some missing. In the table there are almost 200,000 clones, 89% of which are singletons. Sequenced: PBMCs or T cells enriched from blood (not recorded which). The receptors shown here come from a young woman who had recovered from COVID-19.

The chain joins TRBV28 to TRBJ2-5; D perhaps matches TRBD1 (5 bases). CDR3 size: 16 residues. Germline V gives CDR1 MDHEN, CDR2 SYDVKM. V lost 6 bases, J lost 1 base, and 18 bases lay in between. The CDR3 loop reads CASRVRQIYSQETQYF. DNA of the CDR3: TGTGCCAGCAGAGTGCGACAGATTTATTCCCAAGAGACCCAGTACTTC.

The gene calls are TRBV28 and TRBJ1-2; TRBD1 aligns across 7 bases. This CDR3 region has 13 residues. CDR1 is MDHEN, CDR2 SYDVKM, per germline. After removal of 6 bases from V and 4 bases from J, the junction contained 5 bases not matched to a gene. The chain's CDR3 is CASRTGSGYGYTF. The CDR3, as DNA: TGTGCCAGCAGGACAGGGTCTGGCTATGGCTACACCTTC.

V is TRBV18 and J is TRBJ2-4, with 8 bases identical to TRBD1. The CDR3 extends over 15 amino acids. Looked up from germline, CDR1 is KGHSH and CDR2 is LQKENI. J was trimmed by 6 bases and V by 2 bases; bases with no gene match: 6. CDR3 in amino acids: CASSPSGTGGNIQYF. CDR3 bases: TGTGCCAGCTCACCATCCGGGACAGGAGGAAACATTCAGTACTTC.

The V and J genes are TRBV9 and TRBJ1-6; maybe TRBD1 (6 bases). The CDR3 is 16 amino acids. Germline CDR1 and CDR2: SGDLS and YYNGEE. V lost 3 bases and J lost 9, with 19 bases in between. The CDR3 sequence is CASSAAGGREGSPLHF. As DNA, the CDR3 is TGTGCCAGCAGCGCCGCCGGGGGCAGGGAGGGTTCACCCCTCCACTTT.

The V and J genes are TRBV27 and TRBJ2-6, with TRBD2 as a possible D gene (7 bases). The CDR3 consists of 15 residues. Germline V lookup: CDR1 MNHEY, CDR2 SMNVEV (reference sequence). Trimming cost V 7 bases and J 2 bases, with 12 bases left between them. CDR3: CASTLGGPGANVLTF. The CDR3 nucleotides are TGTGCCAGCACTCTGGGGGGGCCTGGGGCCAACGTCCTGACTTTC.